Following are 14 T cell receptor beta chains from one sample sequenced in a study of blood T cell repertoires in COVID-19. Sequenced by immunoSEQ multiplex PCR; TCRdb stores in-frame clones only, minus some. The sample holds about 150,000 clones, 86% seen once. The sample comprised PBMCs or T cells enriched from blood (not recorded which). These receptors all come from a man aged 50 to 60 who had recovered from COVID-19.

V usage is TRBV12-2 and J usage is TRBJ2-3; the table's D call, TRBD1, was not checked against the DNA. TRBV12-2 is tagged as a pseudogene. This CDR3 is 18 amino acids long. As DNA, the CDR3 is TGTGCAAGTCGCTTAGCCCTTTGGGGGACAGGGGGCACAGATACGCAGTATTTT. This gives the protein CASRLALWGTGGTDTQYF.

This CDR3 is CASSQMDGGTSGRRYEQFF. CDR3 sequence (DNA): TGCGCCAGCAGCCAAATGGACGGCGGGACTAGCGGGAGGAGGTATGAGCAGTTCTTC. The chain recombines TRBV4-3 with TRBJ2-1; 15 bases line up with TRBD2. This CDR3 contains 19 residues. The germline CDR1 and CDR2 sequences are LGHNA and YSLEER. The J segment lost 8 bases and the V segment lost 2 bases, leaving 13 bases of the junction unmatched.

The chain is built from TRBV5-1 and TRBJ1-6, with D uncertain. The CDR3 contains 11 residues. Trimming stripped 6 bases from V and 14 bases from J, with 12 bases between. The germline V gene encodes CDR1 SGHRS and CDR2 YFSETQ. This CDR3 reads CASMDGGTLHF. CDR3 coding DNA: TGCGCCAGCATGGACGGCGGGACCCTCCACTTT.

This chain links TRBV18 with TRBJ2-7, with 13 bases lining up with TRBD2. Germline V gives CDR1 KGHSH, CDR2 LQKENI. The CDR3 runs 14 residues. Unmatched junction bases numbered 5, after V lost 3 bases and J lost 9 bases. The CDR3: CASSPGLAGNGQYF. CDR3 sequence (DNA): TGTGCCAGCTCACCGGGACTAGCGGGAAACGGGCAGTACTTC.

The genes are TRBV9 and TRBJ2-5, with 9 bases aligning to TRBD2. This CDR3 spans 21 amino acids. Germline CDR1 and CDR2: SGDLS and YYNGEE. V lost 4 bases to trimming and J lost 1 base; unmatched junction nucleotides: 23. The CDR3 sequence is CASSTTVNGGELAGGQETQYF. The CDR3 DNA reads as TGTGCCAGCAGCACGACCGTGAATGGGGGGGAACTAGCGGGCGGCCAAGAGACCCAGTACTTC. The full variable domain, in which reference TRBV9 and TRBJ2-5 provide the parts outside the CDR3, is DSGVTQTPKHLITATGQRVTLRCSPRSGDLSVYWYQQSLDQGLQFLIQYYNGEERAKGNILERFSAQQFPDLHSELNLSSLELGDSALYFCASSTTVNGGELAGGQETQYFGPGTRLLVL.

The CDR3 reads CASSLRHGQGGYGYTF. CDR3 DNA: TGTGCCAGCAGCTTACGGCATGGACAGGGGGGCTATGGCTACACCTTC. This chain joins TRBV5-6 and TRBJ1-2; TRBD1 agrees at 10 bases. The CDR3 runs 16 residues. J gave up 4 bases and V 2 bases, and 8 bases lay outside the gene matches. CDR1 and CDR2 from the germline V gene are SGHDT and YYEEEE.

This chain connects TRBV18 to TRBJ1-1, with 7 bases fitting TRBD1. Germline values: CDR1 KGHSH, CDR2 LQKENI. The length of the CDR3 is 19 residues. The trim removed 6 bases at V and 0 bases at J, leaving 19 bases unmatched. The chain's CDR3 is CASSPTLYDRDSLNTEAFF. For the CDR3, the DNA is TGTGCCAGCTCTCCCACCCTCTACGACCGGGACAGTCTGAACACTGAAGCTTTCTTT.

The J gene is TRBJ2-7, the V gene TRBV7-9; D is uncertain. From germline, CDR1 is SEHNR and CDR2 FQNEAQ (reference sequence). The CDR3 loop spans 12 amino acids. The V end was cut by 5 bases, the J end by 6 bases, with 11 bases between. CDR3 region: CASSPNLREQYF. The CDR3 DNA is TGTGCCAGCAGCCCTAACCTGCGCGAGCAGTACTTC. Using reference TRBV7-9 and TRBJ2-7 for the parts outside the CDR3, the full variable domain is DTGVSQNPRHKITKRGQNVTFRCDPISEHNRLYWYRQTLGQGPEFLTYFQNEAQLEKSRLLSDRFSAERPKGSFSTLEIQRTEQGDSAMYLCASSPNLREQYFGPGTRLTVT.

The chain links TRBV27 to TRBJ1-1, with TRBD1 identical over 8 bases. CDR3 length equals 14 residues. The V and J ends lost 4 bases and 5 bases, in that order; junction bases with no gene match: 6. The germline gives CDR1 MNHEY, CDR2 SMNVEV (reference sequence). The CDR3 region has the DNA TGTGCCAGCAGTTACAGAACAGGGGGAACTGAAGCTTTCTTT. Translation gives CASSYRTGGTEAFF.

J is TRBJ1-6 and V is TRBV12-3 or TRBV12-4; no clear D gene. CDR3 length: 13 amino acids. V shed 5 bases and J shed 7 bases, with 9 bases lying between them. As DNA, the CDR3 is TGTGCCAGCAGTCTACTCCCAAATTCACCCCTCCACTTT. Its protein is CASSLLPNSPLHF.

The J gene is TRBJ2-5, the V gene TRBV10-3; D is possibly TRBD2 (5 bases). Germline values: CDR1 ENHRY, CDR2 SYGVKD. Trimming stripped 6 bases from V and 2 bases from J, with 10 bases between. The CDR3 covers 13 residues. CDR3 sequence reads: CAIRRVPQETQYF. Here the CDR3 DNA reads TGTGCCATCAGGCGGGTACCACAAGAGACCCAGTACTTC.

This sequence joins TRBV5-6 and TRBJ1-2; D not resolved. V shed 1 base and J shed 1 base, with 8 bases lying between them. This CDR3 comprises 14 residues. CDR1 is SGHDT, CDR2 YYEEEE, per germline. The CDR3 DNA reads TGTGCCAGCAGCTTGCTTCCCGGTAACTATGGCTACACCTTC. It codes for CASSLLPGNYGYTF.

This sequence joins TRBV19 and TRBJ2-1, with D maybe TRBD2 (5 bases). Germline V CDR1 and CDR2: LNHDA, SQIVND (reference sequence). The CDR3 covers 17 residues. V lost 1 base to trimming and J lost 0 bases, with 13 bases between them. Here the CDR3 DNA reads TGTGCCAGTAGTATAGGGACTTTAGAAAGCTCCTACAATGAGCAGTTCTTC. As protein: CASSIGTLESSYNEQFF.

In its sample, this clone was seen a few times. The rearrangement joins TRBV30 to TRBJ1-2; TRBD1 aligns across 11 bases. The CDR3 contains 14 residues. The J segment lost 10 bases and the V segment lost 1 base, leaving 8 bases of the junction unmatched. The germline CDR1 and CDR2 sequences are GTSNPN and SVGIG (reference sequence). The CDR3 DNA reads as TGTGCCTGGAGTGGATGGACAGGGGGCTCTCCCTACACCTTC. It yields the protein CAWSGWTGGSPYTF.